This T cell receptor beta chain was documented in a study of blood T cell repertoires in COVID-19. Study in general: Donors in the United States, Italy and Spain gave samples during acute or convalescent COVID-19. Sample material is recorded as cDNA or gDNA derived from T cells, B-cell-depleted T cells, or PBMCs.

Trimming shortened V by 2 bases and J by 4 bases, and 12 bases separated the two germline ends. The germline CDR1 and CDR2 sequences are MNHEY and SMNVEV (reference sequence). The CDR3 spans 15 residues. Sequenced by immunoSEQ multiplex PCR; TCRdb stores in-frame clones only, minus some. This sample has about 150,000 clones, with around 84% found just once. Allocation to cohorts depended on clinical history reported by the participants. All recovered Cohort 3 donors got two negative PCRs, got clearance, or saw symptom resolution. This receptor was taken from a man aged 50-59 years who had recovered from COVID-19. This chain connects TRBV27 to TRBJ2-1; weak D call: TRBD1 (6 bases). Specimen: PBMCs or T cells enriched from blood (not recorded which). As DNA, the CDR3 is TGTGCCAGCAGTTTACGGGACACGGGATACAATGAGCAGTTCTTC. It specifies CASSLRDTGYNEQFF.